This TCR beta chain stems from a study of shared T cell receptors in the human thymus. The method was immunoSEQ multiplex PCR; TCRdb's version includes in-frame clones alone and lacks a portion of them. The sample shows over 650,000 clones, about 89% of them seen only once. Germline CDR1 LGHNT, CDR2 FRNRAP. J gave up 5 bases and V 4 bases, and 5 bases lay outside the gene matches. The CDR3 covers 15 residues. These sequences were also reported in another study, on human thymus T cells. This second report adds: Thymic samples were excised during corrective heart operations. There appeared to be biased usage of V and J genes in thymic and blood repertoires. Related research examined unrelated individuals and reported that their thymic repertoires overlapped highly.

The clonotype originates from a boy in the first two years of life with a congenital heart defect. The V gene is TRBV12-5, the J gene TRBJ2-2, with 9 nucleotides matching TRBD1. Source material: thymocytes. The CDR3 loop reads CASGSGQGVTGELFF. CDR3 bases: TGTGCTAGTGGTTCGGGACAGGGAGTTACCGGGGAGCTGTTTTTT.